This paragraph reports one T cell receptor beta chain. What it binds is not known. This specimen comes from a study of cytomegalovirus exposure and HLA in healthy donors. Study-wide findings and caveats: The productive fraction for most TCR beta V segments was about 87% or about 30% in an earlier analysis. Available immune exposure information covered CMV serostatus only.

At the time of sampling, donors were nominally healthy, though unrecorded immune exposures were likely. The CDR3 consists of 14 residues. Germline-derived CDR1 and CDR2 are MRHNA and SNTAGT. V lost 6 bases, J lost 8 bases, and 9 bases stayed unmatched. Amplification used 60 Vbeta primers and 13 Jbeta primers. The repertoire was sequenced with immunoSEQ multiplex PCR; TCRdb's copy has only in-frame clones and lacks some. The sample holds about 140,000 clones; approximately 80% are singletons and the top ten take roughly 2.4%. This TCR was sampled from a man in his forties or fifties in good health and CMV-seronegative. The rearrangement links TRBV6-4 to TRBJ1-1; 10 nucleotides align to TRBD1. The sequenced sample was PBMCs. Here the CDR3 reads CASSLTGGMGEAFF. The DNA of the CDR3 is TGTGCCAGCAGCTTGACAGGGGGCATGGGAGAAGCTTTCTTT.